This T cell receptor beta chain was sequenced during a study of blood T cell repertoires in COVID-19. Study-wide context: Both acute and convalescent COVID-19 samples were obtained from the United States, Italy and Spain. PBMCs, B-cell-depleted T cells, or T cells were the source of the cDNA or gDNA that made up the material.

Assay: immunoSEQ multiplex PCR; the TCRdb copy retains only in-frame clones and omits some. The repertoire includes around 220,000 clones, 80% to 90% of them detected once, and roughly 15% sits in the top ten. This clone was recorded only once. Enrollees, about 18 to 95 years old, lived in 25 or so US areas. Clinical history reported by participants formed the basis on which cohorts were assigned. The junction had 7 bases not matched to a gene; V was cut back by 6 bases and J by 0 bases. Germline values: CDR1 LGHDT, CDR2 YNNKEL (reference sequence). The CDR3 covers 17 residues. The chain carries TRBV3-1 (or the pseudogene TRBV3-2) and TRBJ2-5; 13 nucleotides match TRBD2. The source is a woman aged 50 to 65 with acute COVID-19. Sequences were obtained from PBMCs or T cells enriched from blood (not recorded which). CDR3 sequence (DNA): TGTGCCAGCAGTCCCGGGACTAGCGGGACGTACCAAGAGACCCAGTACTTC. Amino acid sequence: CASSPGTSGTYQETQYF.